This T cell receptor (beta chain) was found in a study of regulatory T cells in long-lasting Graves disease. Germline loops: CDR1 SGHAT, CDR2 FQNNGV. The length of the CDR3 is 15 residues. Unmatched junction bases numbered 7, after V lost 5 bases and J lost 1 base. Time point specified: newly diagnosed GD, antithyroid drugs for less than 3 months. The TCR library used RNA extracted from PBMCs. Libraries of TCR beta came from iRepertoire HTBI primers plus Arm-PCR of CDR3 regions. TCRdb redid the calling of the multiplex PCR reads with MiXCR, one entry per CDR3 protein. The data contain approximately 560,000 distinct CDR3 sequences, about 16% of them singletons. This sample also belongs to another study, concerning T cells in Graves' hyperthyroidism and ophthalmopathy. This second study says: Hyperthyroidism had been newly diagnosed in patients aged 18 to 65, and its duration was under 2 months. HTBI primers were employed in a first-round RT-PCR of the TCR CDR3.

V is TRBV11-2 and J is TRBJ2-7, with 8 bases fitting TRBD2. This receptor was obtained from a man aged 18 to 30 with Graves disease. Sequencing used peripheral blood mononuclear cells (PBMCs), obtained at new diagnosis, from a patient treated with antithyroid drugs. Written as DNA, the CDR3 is TGTGCCAGCAGCCGGGAGGGCGGGAGTTCCTACGAGCAGTACTTC. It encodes CASSREGGSSYEQYF.